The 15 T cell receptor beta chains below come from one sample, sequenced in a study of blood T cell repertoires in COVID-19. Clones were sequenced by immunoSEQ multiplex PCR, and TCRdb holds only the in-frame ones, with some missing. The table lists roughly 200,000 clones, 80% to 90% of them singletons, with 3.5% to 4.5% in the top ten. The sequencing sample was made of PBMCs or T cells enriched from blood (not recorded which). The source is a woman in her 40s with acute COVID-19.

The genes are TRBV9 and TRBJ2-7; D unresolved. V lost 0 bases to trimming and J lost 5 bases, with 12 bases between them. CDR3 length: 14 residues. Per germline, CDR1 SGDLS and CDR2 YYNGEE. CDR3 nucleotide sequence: TGTGCCAGCAGCGTAGGCAGTTTCTCTGACGAGCAGTACTTC. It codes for CASSVGSFSDEQYF. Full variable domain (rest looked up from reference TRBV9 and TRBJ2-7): DSGVTQTPKHLITATGQRVTLRCSPRSGDLSVYWYQQSLDQGLQFLIQYYNGEERAKGNILERFSAQQFPDLHSELNLSSLELGDSALYFCASSVGSFSDEQYFGPGTRLTVT.

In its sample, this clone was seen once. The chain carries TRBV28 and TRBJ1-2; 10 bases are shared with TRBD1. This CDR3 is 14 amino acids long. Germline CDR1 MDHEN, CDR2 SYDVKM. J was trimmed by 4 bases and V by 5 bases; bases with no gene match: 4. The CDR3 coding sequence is TGTGCCAGCAGTAATAGGGACAGGGGCTATGGCTACACCTTC. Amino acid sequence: CASSNRDRGYGYTF.

The CDR3 DNA reads as TGTGCCAGCAGCCAAGACTTACGGACAGCCTTCTACGAGCAGTACTTC. Residues: CASSQDLRTAFYEQYF. This chain links TRBV3-1 (or the pseudogene TRBV3-2) with TRBJ2-7; TRBD1 might be the D (6 bases). In germline, CDR1 is LGHDT, CDR2 YNNKEL (reference sequence). V was trimmed by 0 bases and J by 3 bases, leaving 15 bases between them. The CDR3 contains 16 residues.

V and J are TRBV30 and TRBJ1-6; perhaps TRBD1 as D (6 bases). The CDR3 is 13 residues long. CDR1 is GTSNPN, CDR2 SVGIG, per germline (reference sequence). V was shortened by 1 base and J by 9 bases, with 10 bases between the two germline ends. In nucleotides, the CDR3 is TGTGCCTGGAGTGGGGGGCACAGTTCACCCCTCCACTTT. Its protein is CAWSGGHSSPLHF.

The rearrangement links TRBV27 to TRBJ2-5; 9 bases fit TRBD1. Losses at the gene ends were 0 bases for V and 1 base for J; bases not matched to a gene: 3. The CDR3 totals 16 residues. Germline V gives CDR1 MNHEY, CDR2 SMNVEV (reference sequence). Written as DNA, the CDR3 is TGTGCCAGCAGTTTATCGGGGACAGGGAGCCAAGAGACCCAGTACTTC. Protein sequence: CASSLSGTGSQETQYF.

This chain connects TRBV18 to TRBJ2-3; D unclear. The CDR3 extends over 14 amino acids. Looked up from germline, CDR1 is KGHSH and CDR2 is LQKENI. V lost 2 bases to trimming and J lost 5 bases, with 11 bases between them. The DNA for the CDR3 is TGTGCCAGCTCACCATCACAGAAGGTAGATACGCAGTATTTT. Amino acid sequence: CASSPSQKVDTQYF.

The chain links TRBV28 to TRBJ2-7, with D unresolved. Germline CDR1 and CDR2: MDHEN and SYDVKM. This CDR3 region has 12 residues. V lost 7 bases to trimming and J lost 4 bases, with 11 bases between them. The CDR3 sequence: CASTTQVYEQYF. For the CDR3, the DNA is TGTGCCAGCACCACTCAGGTGTACGAGCAGTACTTC. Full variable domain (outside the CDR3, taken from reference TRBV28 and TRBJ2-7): DVKVTQSSRYLVKRTGEKVFLECVQDMDHENMFWYRQDPGLGLRLIYFSYDVKMKEKGDIPEGYSVSREKKERFSLILESASTNQTSMYLCASTTQVYEQYFGPGTRLTVT.

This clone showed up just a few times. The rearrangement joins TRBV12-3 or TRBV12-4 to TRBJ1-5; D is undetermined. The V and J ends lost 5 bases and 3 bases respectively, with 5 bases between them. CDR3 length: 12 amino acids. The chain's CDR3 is CASSPDNQPQHF. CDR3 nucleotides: TGTGCCAGCAGTCCAGACAATCAGCCCCAGCATTTT.

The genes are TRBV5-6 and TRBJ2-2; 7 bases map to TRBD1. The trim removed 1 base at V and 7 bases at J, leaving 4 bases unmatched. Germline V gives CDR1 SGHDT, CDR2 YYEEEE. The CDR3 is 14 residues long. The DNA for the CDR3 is TGTGCCAGCAGCTTGACAGGGGAAGGCGGGGAGCTGTTTTTT. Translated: CASSLTGEGGELFF.

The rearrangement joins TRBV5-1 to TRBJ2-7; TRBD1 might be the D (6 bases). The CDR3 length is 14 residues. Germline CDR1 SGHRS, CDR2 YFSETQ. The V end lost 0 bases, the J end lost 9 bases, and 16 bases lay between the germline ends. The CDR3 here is CASSLAGVQAAQYF. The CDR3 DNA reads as TGCGCCAGCAGCTTGGCAGGGGTACAGGCGGCGCAGTACTTC.

This chain's CDR3 is CSATLAGEQFF. The CDR3 DNA reads TGCAGTGCAACCCTAGCGGGGGAGCAGTTCTTC. This chain connects TRBV20-1 to TRBJ2-1, with 9 bases identical to TRBD2. V gave up 6 bases and J gave up 10 bases; unmatched junction bases: 4. The CDR3 spans 11 residues. The V gene's germline CDR1 is DFQATT and CDR2 SNEGSKA (reference sequence).

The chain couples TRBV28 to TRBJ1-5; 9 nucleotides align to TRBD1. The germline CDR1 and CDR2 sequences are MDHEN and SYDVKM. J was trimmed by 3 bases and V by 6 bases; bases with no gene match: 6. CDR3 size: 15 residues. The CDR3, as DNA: TGTGCCAGCAGCGACCGGGACAGGGTCAATCAGCCCCAGCATTTT. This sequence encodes CASSDRDRVNQPQHF. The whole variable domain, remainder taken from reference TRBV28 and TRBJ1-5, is DVKVTQSSRYLVKRTGEKVFLECVQDMDHENMFWYRQDPGLGLRLIYFSYDVKMKEKGDIPEGYSVSREKKERFSLILESASTNQTSMYLCASSDRDRVNQPQHFGDGTRLSIL.

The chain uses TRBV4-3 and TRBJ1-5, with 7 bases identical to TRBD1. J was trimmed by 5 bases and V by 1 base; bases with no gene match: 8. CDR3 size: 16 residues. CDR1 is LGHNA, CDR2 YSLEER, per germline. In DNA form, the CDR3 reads TGCGCCAGCAGCCAAGGGGTAGGGGGCAGGGATCAGCCCCAGCATTTT. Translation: CASSQGVGGRDQPQHF.

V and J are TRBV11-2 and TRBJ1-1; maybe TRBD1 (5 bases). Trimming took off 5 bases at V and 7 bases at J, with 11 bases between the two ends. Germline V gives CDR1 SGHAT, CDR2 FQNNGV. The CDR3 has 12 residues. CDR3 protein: CASSTTADEAFF. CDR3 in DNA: TGTGCCAGCAGCACGACAGCAGATGAAGCTTTCTTT.

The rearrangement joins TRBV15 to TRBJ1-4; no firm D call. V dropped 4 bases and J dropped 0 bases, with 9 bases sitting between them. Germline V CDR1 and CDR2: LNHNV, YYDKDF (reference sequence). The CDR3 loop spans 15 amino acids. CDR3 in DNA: TGTGCCACCAGCACGGGAAGTTCAACTAATGAAAAACTGTTTTTT. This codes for CATSTGSSTNEKLFF.